The clone carrying this T cell receptor (beta chain) was found many times. The sample is drawn from a study of molecular identifiers for immune sequencing clone quantification. TCRdb redid the calling of the PCR reads with MiXCR, one entry per CDR3 protein. The sample lists about 65,000 distinct CDR3 sequences, around a sixth occurring once. The specimen was naive CD8+ T cells from blood, with Jurkat cell RNA spiked in. Described subset: FACS-sorted CD8+CD4-CCR7+CD45RA+ naive T cells. This TCR came from a human donor in good health. Some libraries in this study had Jurkat cell RNA spiked in.

The CDR3 protein is CASTSGTASTDTQYF. CDR3 DNA: TGTGCCAGCACTTCCGGGACAGCCAGCACAGATACGCAGTATTTT. The chain is built from TRBV2 and TRBJ2-3; 7 bases agree with TRBD1. V was clipped by 7 bases and J by 0 bases; unmatched bases: 7. The CDR3 contains 15 residues. Germline V gives CDR1 SNHLY, CDR2 FYNNEI. Combining the CDR3 with reference TRBV2 and TRBJ2-3 gives the whole variable domain EPEVTQTPSHQVTQMGQEVILRCVPISNHLYFYWYRQILGQKVEFLVSFYNNEISEKSEIFDDQFSVERPDGSNFTLKIRSTKLEDSAMYFCASTSGTASTDTQYFGPGTRLTVL.